This T cell receptor (beta chain) was identified in a study of preoperative IRX-2 immunotherapy in early breast cancer. Only in-frame clones appear in the TCRdb table, and some are missing; sequencing was by immunoSEQ multiplex PCR. The data contain about 32,000 clones, around 83% of them singletons. The treatment is: preoperative locoregional IRX-2 cytokine immunotherapy. Preoperative locoregional IRX-2 cytokine immunotherapy was tested in the phase Ib source study. The ends were cut back, 3 bases at V and 0 bases at J, with 18 bases in the middle. There are 18 residues in the CDR3. Germline CDR1 is MDHEN and CDR2 is SYDVKM.

Sequences were derived from lymph node tissue, sampled from a patient treated with IRX-2 immunotherapy. The genes are TRBV28 and TRBJ2-1, with D perhaps TRBD2 (6 bases). This receptor was identified in a human donor with breast cancer. The CDR3 coding sequence is TGTGCCAGCAGTTTCTCTTTCGGGAGAATCAGCTCCTACAATGAGCAGTTCTTC. This codes for CASSFSFGRISSYNEQFF.